The 18 T cell receptor beta chains listed next were all sequenced from one sample in a study of cytomegalovirus exposure and HLA in healthy donors. The data were produced by immunoSEQ multiplex PCR, yet TCRdb's version contains in-frame clones alone and is incomplete. The repertoire includes 200,000 to 250,000 clones, more than 85% of them detected once, and approximately 12% sits in the top ten. The sample consisted of PBMCs. The receptor source for this set is a man younger than 30 in good health and CMV-seropositive.

J is TRBJ2-7 and V is TRBV11-2; D is tentatively TRBD1 or TRBD2 (7 bases each). V lost 5 bases and J lost 7, with 15 bases in between. The CDR3 length is 13 residues. The V gene's germline CDR1 is SGHAT and CDR2 FQNNGV. CDR3 sequence: CASSLQGGGEQYF. CDR3 sequence (DNA): TGTGCCAGCAGCCTCCAGGGGGGAGGGGAGCAGTACTTC.

The chain couples TRBV27 to TRBJ2-7, with 13 bases aligning to TRBD2. The CDR3 is 13 residues long. CDR1 is MNHEY and CDR2 is SMNVEV in the germline V gene (reference sequence). After removal of 8 bases from V and 4 bases from J, the junction contained 2 bases not matched to a gene. The CDR3 DNA follows: TGTGCCAGCGGGGGACTAGCGGGATACGAGCAGTACTTC. This sequence encodes CASGGLAGYEQYF.

The chain joins TRBV7-9 to TRBJ2-7; no definite D call. V lost 5 bases and J lost 0, with 17 bases in between. In germline, CDR1 is SEHNR, CDR2 FQNEAQ (reference sequence). The length of the CDR3 is 16 residues. In DNA form, the CDR3 reads TGTGCCAGCAGCAACCCCAACCTGCCAAACTCCTACGAGCAGTACTTC. Translation gives CASSNPNLPNSYEQYF.

This clone was seen once. The chain employs TRBV11-2 and TRBJ2-5; D not certain. This CDR3 is built from 13 residues. Germline values: CDR1 SGHAT, CDR2 FQNNGV. The V gene lost 3 bases and the J gene lost 4 bases, with 9 bases spanning the gap. The CDR3 loop reads CASSLESRETQYF. In DNA, the CDR3 is TGTGCCAGCAGCTTGGAGAGTAGAGAGACCCAGTACTTC.

The J gene is TRBJ1-1, the V gene TRBV7-9; D remains unclear. CDR3 size: 13 residues. V was trimmed by 1 base and J by 6 bases, leaving 9 bases between them. Germline V gene lookup returns CDR1 SEHNR and CDR2 FQNEAQ (reference sequence). The CDR3 region is CASSLGGVAEAFF. CDR3 coding DNA: TGTGCCAGCAGCTTAGGTGGGGTGGCTGAAGCTTTCTTT.

The chain combines TRBV27 with TRBJ2-4, with TRBD1 as a possible D gene (5 bases). The germline gives CDR1 MNHEY, CDR2 SMNVEV (reference sequence). CDR3 size: 15 residues. V gave up 5 bases and J gave up 1 base, with 12 bases separating them. Here the CDR3 reads CASSPQNRAKNIQYF. For the CDR3, the DNA is TGTGCCAGCAGTCCCCAAAACAGGGCCAAAAACATTCAGTACTTC.

CDR3 nucleotide sequence: TGTGCCAGCAGCGCCACCGTGGGTGGCTACACCTTC. It translates to CASSATVGGYTF. V usage is TRBV9 and J usage is TRBJ1-2, with D unclear. Germline V gene data show CDR1 as SGDLS and CDR2 as YYNGEE. CDR3 length equals 12 residues. V was pared by 3 bases and J by 7 bases, with 10 bases between.

The rearrangement links TRBV28 to TRBJ2-7, with D tentatively TRBD1 (6 bases). The CDR3 is 13 residues long. Germline CDR1 reads MDHEN; CDR2 reads SYDVKM. V was trimmed by 7 bases and J by 2 bases, leaving 12 bases between them. CDR3 loop: CASNPGQTYEQYF. CDR3 nucleotides: TGTGCCAGCAACCCGGGACAAACCTACGAGCAGTACTTC.

This sequence joins TRBV13 and TRBJ1-1, with 11 bases fitting TRBD1. Germline-derived CDR1 and CDR2 are PRHDT and FYEKMQ (reference sequence). CDR3 length equals 16 residues. Losses at the gene ends were 5 bases for V and 4 bases for J; bases not matched to a gene: 9. The CDR3 coding sequence is TGTGCCAGCAGCATACCCGGGACAGGGGGTATCACTGAAGCTTTCTTT. Amino acids: CASSIPGTGGITEAFF.

V is TRBV6-1 and J is TRBJ1-2; no clear D gene. Germline loops: CDR1 MNHNS, CDR2 SASEGT. This CDR3 is built from 13 residues. Trimming removed 7 bases at V and 0 bases at J, with 9 bases between. The CDR3, as DNA: TGTGCCAGCACGGAGACAACTAACTATGGCTACACCTTC. Amino acids: CASTETTNYGYTF.

The CDR3 loop reads CASSPQGYEQYF. CDR3 in DNA: TGTGCCAGCAGCCCCCAGGGCTACGAGCAGTACTTC. This chain links TRBV14 with TRBJ2-7; D is perhaps TRBD1 (5 bases). Germline-derived CDR1 and CDR2 are SGHDN and FVKESK. The ends were cut back, 4 bases at V and 3 bases at J, with 7 bases in the middle. The CDR3 extends over 12 amino acids.

The chain combines TRBV28 with TRBJ1-5; 7 bases agree with TRBD1. The CDR3 extends over 15 amino acids. Per the germline V gene, CDR1 is MDHEN and CDR2 is SYDVKM. After removal of 5 bases from V and 0 bases from J, the junction contained 4 bases not matched to a gene. Here the CDR3 DNA reads TGTGCCAGCAGTCCTGGACAGGTTAGCAATCAGCCCCAGCATTTT. This sequence encodes CASSPGQVSNQPQHF.

This clone was picked up a small number of times. Other DNA sequences in this sample translate to the same CDR3. The chain combines TRBV9 with TRBJ1-1, with no clear D. V was clipped by 2 bases and J by 4 bases, with 9 bases between them. This CDR3 is 13 amino acids long. Looked up from germline, CDR1 is SGDLS and CDR2 is YYNGEE. In DNA, the CDR3 is TGTGCCAGCAGCGTCGGAGGAAGCACTGAAGCTTTCTTT. Translated: CASSVGGSTEAFF.

The gene calls are TRBV28 and TRBJ2-7, with 8 bases matching TRBD2. V lost 3 bases, J lost 4 bases, and 5 bases stayed unmatched. Germline V lookup: CDR1 MDHEN, CDR2 SYDVKM. The CDR3 length is 14 residues. CDR3 residues: CASSFPGGSYEQYF. The CDR3 DNA reads TGTGCCAGCAGTTTCCCGGGAGGGTCTTACGAGCAGTACTTC. Full variable domain (remainder filled in from reference TRBV28 and TRBJ2-7): DVKVTQSSRYLVKRTGEKVFLECVQDMDHENMFWYRQDPGLGLRLIYFSYDVKMKEKGDIPEGYSVSREKKERFSLILESASTNQTSMYLCASSFPGGSYEQYFGPGTRLTVT.

This chain joins TRBV5-6 and TRBJ2-2; D is undetermined. This CDR3 has 11 amino acids. Germline V gives CDR1 SGHDT, CDR2 YYEEEE. V was cut by 2 bases and J by 6 bases, with 2 bases left in between. The CDR3 region has the DNA TGTGCCAGCAGCTTCTCCGGGGAGCTGTTTTTT. Its translation is CASSFSGELFF.

The chain combines TRBV30 with TRBJ2-4, with D unresolved. The V end lost 2 bases, the J end lost 0 bases, and 8 bases lay between the germline ends. The CDR3 spans 14 residues. The germline gives CDR1 GTSNPN, CDR2 SVGIG (reference sequence). The CDR3 sequence is CAWSTSGAKNIQYF. The CDR3 nucleotides read TGTGCCTGGAGTACCTCGGGAGCCAAAAACATTCAGTACTTC.

Here the CDR3 DNA reads TGTGCCAGCAGTGAAGCAGGGGCAGGGGGGTACACTGAAGCTTTCTTT. Its translation: CASSEAGAGGYTEAFF. This rearrangement joins TRBV6-1 to TRBJ1-1; 7 bases agree with TRBD1. The V and J ends lost 0 bases and 3 bases, in that order; junction bases with no gene match: 7. The CDR3 has 16 residues. Germline CDR1 reads MNHNS; CDR2 reads SASEGT.

This sequence joins TRBV28 and TRBJ1-5; D unclear. Trimming pared 6 bases from V and 1 base from J, leaving 13 bases between. Germline V gene lookup returns CDR1 MDHEN and CDR2 SYDVKM. This CDR3 has 15 residues. This chain's CDR3 is CASSFSFISNQPQHF. The CDR3 region has the DNA TGTGCCAGCAGCTTCTCCTTTATAAGCAATCAGCCCCAGCATTTT.